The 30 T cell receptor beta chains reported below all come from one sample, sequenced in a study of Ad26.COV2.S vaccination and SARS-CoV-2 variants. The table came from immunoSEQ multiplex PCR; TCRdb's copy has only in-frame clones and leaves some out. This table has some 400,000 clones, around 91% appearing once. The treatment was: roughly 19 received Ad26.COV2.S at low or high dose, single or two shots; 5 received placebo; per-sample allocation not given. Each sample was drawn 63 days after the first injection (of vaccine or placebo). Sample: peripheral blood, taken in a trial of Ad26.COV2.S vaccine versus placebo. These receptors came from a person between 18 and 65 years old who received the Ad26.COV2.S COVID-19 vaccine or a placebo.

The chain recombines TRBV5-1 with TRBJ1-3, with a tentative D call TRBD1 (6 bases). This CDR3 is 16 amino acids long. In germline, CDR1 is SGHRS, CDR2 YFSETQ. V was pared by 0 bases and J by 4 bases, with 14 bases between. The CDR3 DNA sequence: TGCGCCAGCAGCTTGGAGCTCCCGGGGGCAGGAAACACCATATATTTT. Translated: CASSLELPGAGNTIYF.

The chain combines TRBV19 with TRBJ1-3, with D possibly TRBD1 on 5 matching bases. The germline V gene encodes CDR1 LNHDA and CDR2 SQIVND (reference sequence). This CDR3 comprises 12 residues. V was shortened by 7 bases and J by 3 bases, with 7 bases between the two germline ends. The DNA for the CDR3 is TGTGCCAGTATGGGGGTTGGAAACACCATATATTTT. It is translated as CASMGVGNTIYF.

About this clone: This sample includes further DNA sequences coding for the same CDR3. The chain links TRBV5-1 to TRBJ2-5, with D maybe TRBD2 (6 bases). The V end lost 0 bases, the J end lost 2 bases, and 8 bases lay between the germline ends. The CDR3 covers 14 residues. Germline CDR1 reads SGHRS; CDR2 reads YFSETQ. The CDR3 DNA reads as TGCGCCAGCAGCTTGGGTGCGGGACAAGAGACCCAGTACTTC. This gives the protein CASSLGAGQETQYF.

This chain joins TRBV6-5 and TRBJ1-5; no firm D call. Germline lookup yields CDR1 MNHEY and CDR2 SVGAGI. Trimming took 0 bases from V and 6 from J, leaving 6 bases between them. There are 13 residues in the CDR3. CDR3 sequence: CASSYSVSQPQHF. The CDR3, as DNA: TGTGCCAGCAGTTACTCGGTGTCTCAGCCCCAGCATTTT.

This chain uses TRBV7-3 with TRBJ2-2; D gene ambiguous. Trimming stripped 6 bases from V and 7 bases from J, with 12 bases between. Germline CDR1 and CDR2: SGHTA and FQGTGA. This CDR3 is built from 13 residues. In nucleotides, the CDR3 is TGTGCCAGCAGTCCTGGTAGGATCGGGGAGCTGTTTTTT. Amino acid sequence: CASSPGRIGELFF.

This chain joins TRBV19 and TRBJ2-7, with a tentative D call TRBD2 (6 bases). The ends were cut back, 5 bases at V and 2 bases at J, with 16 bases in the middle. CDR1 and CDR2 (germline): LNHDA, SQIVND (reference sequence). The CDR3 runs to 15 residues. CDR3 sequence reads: CASSVGVAETYEQYF. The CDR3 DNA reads TGTGCCAGTAGTGTCGGGGTAGCGGAAACCTACGAGCAGTACTTC.

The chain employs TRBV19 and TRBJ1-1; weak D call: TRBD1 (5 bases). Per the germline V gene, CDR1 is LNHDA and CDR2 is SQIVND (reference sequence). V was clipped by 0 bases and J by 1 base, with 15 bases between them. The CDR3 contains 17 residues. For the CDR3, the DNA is TGTGCCAGTAGTATAGATGGGGGGAGGGGAAAGAACACTGAAGCTTTCTTT. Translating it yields CASSIDGGRGKNTEAFF.

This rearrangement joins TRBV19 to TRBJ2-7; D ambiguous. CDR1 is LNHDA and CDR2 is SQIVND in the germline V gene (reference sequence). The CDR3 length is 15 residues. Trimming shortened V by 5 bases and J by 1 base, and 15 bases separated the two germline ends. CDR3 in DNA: TGTGCCAGTAGTCACGGACGAAGGGATTCCTACGAGCAGTACTTC. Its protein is CASSHGRRDSYEQYF.

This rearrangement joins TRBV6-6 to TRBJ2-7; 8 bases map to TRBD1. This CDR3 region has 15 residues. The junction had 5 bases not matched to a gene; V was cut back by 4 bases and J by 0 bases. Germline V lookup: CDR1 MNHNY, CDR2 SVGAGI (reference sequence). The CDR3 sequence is CASSSGGLSSYEQYF. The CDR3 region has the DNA TGTGCCAGCAGTTCAGGGGGCCTGAGCTCCTACGAGCAGTACTTC.

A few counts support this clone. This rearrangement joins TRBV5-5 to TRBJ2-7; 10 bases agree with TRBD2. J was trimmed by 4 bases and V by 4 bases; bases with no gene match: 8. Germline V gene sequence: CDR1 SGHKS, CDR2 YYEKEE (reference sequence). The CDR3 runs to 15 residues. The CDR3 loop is CASSHNSGRLYEQYF. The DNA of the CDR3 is TGTGCCAGCAGCCACAATAGCGGGAGGTTGTACGAGCAGTACTTC.

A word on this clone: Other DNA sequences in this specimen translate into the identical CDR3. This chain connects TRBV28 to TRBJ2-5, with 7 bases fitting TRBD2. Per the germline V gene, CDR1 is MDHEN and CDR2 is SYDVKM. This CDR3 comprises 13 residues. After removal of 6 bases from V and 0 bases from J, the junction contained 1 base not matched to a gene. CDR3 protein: CASSLADQETQYF. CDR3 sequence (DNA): TGTGCCAGCAGCCTAGCGGACCAAGAGACCCAGTACTTC.

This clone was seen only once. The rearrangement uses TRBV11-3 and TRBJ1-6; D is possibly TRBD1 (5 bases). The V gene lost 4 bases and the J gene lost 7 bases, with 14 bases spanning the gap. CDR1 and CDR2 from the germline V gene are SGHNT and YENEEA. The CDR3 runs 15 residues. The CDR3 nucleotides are TGTGCCAGCAGCTCCACTCCAGGGAGGAATTCACCCCTCCACTTT. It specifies CASSSTPGRNSPLHF.

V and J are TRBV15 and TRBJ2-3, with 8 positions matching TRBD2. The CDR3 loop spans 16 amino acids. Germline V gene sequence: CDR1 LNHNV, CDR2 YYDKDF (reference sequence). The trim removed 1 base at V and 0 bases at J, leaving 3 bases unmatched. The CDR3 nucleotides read TGTGCCACCAGCAGAGTTAGCGGGACTAGCACAGATACGCAGTATTTT. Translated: CATSRVSGTSTDTQYF.

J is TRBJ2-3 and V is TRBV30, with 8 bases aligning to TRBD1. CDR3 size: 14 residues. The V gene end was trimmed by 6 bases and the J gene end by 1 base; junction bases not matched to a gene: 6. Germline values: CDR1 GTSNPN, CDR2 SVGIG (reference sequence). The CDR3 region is CACTWTGRTDTQYF. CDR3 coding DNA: TGTGCCTGCACCTGGACAGGGCGCACAGATACGCAGTATTTT.

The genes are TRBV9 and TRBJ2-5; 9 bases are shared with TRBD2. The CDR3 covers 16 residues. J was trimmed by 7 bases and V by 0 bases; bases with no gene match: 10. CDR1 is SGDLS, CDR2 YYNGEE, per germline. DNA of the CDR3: TGTGCCAGCAGCGTAGCTGATGGTAGCGGGAGAGGGACCCAGTACTTC. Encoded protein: CASSVADGSGRGTQYF.

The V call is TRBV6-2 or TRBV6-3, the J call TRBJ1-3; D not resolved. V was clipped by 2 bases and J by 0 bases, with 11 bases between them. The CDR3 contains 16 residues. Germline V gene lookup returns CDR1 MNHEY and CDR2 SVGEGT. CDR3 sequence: CASSYPPGRSGNTIYF. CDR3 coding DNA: TGTGCCAGCAGTTACCCACCAGGCCGCTCTGGAAACACCATATATTTT.

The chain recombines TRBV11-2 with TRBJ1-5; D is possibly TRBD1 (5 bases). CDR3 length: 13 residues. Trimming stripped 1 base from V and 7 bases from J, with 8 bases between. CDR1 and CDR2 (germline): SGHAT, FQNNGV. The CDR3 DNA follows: TGTGCCAGCAGCTTAGTCCAGGGCCAGCCCCAGCATTTT. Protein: CASSLVQGQPQHF.

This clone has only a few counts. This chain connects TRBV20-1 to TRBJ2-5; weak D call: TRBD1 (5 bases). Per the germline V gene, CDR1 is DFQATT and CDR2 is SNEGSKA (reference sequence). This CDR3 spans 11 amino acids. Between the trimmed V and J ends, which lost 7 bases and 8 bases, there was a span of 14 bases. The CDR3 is CSVSQGYTQYF. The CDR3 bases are TGCAGTGTCAGTCAGGGCTATACCCAGTACTTC.

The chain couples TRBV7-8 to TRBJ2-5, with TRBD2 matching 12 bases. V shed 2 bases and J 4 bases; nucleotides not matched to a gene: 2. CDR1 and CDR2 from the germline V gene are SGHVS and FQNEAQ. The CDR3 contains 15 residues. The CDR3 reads CASSLSTSGGETQYF. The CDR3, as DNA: TGTGCCAGCAGCTTATCGACTAGCGGGGGAGAGACCCAGTACTTC.

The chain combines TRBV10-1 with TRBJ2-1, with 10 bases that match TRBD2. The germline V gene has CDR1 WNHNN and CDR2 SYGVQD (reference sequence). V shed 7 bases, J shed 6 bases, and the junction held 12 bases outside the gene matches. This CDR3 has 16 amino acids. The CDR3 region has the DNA TGCGCCAGCAAAACTCCCGAGCGGGAGGGCCTCAATGAGCAGTTCTTC. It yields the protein CASKTPEREGLNEQFF.

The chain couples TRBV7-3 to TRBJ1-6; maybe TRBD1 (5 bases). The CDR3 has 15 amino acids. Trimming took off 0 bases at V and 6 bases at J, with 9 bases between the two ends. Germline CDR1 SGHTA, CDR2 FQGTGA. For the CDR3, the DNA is TGTGCCAGCAGCTTAACGGGGGGATTTAATTCACCCCTCCACTTT. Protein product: CASSLTGGFNSPLHF.

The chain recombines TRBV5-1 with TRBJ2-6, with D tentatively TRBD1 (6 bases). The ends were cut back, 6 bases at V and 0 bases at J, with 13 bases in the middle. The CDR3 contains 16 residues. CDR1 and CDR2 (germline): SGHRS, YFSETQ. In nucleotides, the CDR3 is TGCGCCAGCACATTAGGGGGTAGCTCTGGGGCCAACGTCCTGACTTTC. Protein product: CASTLGGSSGANVLTF.

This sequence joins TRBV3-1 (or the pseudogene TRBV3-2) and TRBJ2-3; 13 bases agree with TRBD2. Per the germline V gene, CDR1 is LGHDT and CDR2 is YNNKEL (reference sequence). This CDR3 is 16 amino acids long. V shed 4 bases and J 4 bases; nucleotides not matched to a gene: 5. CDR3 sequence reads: CASSPTSGRGADTQYF. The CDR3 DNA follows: TGTGCCAGCAGCCCTACTAGCGGGAGGGGAGCAGATACGCAGTATTTT.

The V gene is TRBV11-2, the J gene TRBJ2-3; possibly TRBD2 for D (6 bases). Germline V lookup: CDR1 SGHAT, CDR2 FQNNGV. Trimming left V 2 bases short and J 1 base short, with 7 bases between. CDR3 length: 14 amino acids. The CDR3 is CASSLQRGTDTQYF. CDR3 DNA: TGTGCCAGCAGCTTACAGCGGGGCACAGATACGCAGTATTTT. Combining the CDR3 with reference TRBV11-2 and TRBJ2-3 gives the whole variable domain EAGVAQSPRYKIIEKRQSVAFWCNPISGHATLYWYQQILGQGPKLLIQFQNNGVVDDSQLPKDRFSAERLKGVDSTLKIQPAKLEDSAVYLCASSLQRGTDTQYFGPGTRLTVL.

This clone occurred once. CDR3 sequence (DNA): TGTGCCAGCAGCATAACGGACGGAGCCTACGAGCAGTACTTC. As protein: CASSITDGAYEQYF. This chain uses TRBV9 with TRBJ2-7; no clear D gene. Germline CDR1 reads SGDLS; CDR2 reads YYNGEE. The CDR3 has 14 amino acids. V was pared by 4 bases and J by 2 bases, with 13 bases between. Complete variable domain (other parts from reference TRBV9 and TRBJ2-7): DSGVTQTPKHLITATGQRVTLRCSPRSGDLSVYWYQQSLDQGLQFLIQYYNGEERAKGNILERFSAQQFPDLHSELNLSSLELGDSALYFCASSITDGAYEQYFGPGTRLTVT.

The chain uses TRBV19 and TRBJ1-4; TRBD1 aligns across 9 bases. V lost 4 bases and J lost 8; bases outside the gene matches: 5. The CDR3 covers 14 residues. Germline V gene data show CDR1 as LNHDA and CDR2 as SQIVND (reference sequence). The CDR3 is CASSNRDRVEKLFF. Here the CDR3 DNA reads TGTGCCAGTAGTAACCGGGACAGGGTCGAAAAACTGTTTTTT.

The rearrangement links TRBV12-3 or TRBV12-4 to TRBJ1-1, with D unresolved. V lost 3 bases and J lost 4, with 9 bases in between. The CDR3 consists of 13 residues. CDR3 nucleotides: TGTGCCAGCAGTTTGTCGATGGTCACTGAAGCTTTCTTT. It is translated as CASSLSMVTEAFF.

The CDR3 region has the DNA TGTGCCAGCAGCGCCCCAGGGGGCTCATCTGGAAACACCATATATTTT. This encodes CASSAPGGSSGNTIYF. J is TRBJ1-3 and V is TRBV9; 8 nucleotides line up with TRBD1. V was pared by 3 bases and J by 1 base, with 6 bases of the junction left unmatched. Germline V CDR1 and CDR2: SGDLS, YYNGEE. The CDR3 loop spans 16 amino acids.

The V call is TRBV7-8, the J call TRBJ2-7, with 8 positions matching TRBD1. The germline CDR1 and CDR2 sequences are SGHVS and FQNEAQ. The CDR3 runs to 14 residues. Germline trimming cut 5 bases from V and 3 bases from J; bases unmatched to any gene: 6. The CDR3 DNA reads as TGTGCCAGCAGCCCCCGGACAGGGAGCTACGAGCAGTACTTC. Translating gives CASSPRTGSYEQYF. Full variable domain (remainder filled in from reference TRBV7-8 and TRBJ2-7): GAGVSQSPRYKVAKRGQDVALRCDPISGHVSLFWYQQALGQGPEFLTYFQNEAQLDKSGLPSDRFFAERPEGSVSTLKIQRTQQEDSAVYLCASSPRTGSYEQYFGPGTRLTVT.

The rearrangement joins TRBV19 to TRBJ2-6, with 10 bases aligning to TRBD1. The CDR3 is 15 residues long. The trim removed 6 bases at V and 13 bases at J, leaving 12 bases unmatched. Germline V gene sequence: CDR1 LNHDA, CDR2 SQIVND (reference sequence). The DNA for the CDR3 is TGTGCCAGTAGGCCACCGGGACAGGGGTTGGCTGTCCTGACTTTC. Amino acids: CASRPPGQGLAVLTF.